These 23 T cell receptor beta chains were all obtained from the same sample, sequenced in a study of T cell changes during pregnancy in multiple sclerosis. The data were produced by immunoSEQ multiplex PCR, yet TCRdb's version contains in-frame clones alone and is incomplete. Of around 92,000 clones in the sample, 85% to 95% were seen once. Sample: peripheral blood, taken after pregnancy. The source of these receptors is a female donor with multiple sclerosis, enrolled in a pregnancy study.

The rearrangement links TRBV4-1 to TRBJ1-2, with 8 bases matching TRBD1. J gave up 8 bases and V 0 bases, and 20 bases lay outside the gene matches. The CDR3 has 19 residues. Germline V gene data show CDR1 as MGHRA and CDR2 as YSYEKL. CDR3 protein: CASSQEYGTMVGTGLGYTF. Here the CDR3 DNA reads TGCGCCAGCAGCCAAGAGTATGGGACCATGGTAGGGACAGGACTAGGCTACACCTTC.

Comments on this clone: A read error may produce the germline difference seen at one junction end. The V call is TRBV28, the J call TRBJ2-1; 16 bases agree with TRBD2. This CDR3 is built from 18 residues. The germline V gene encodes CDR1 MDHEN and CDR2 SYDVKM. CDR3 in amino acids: CASSPGLAGGLSHNEQFF. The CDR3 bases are TGTGCCAGCAGTCCGGGACTAGCGGGAGGGCTCTCCCACAATGAGCAGTTCTTC. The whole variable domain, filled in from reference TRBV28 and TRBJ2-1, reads DVKVTQSSRYLVKRTGEKVFLECVQDMDHENMFWYRQDPGLGLRLIYFSYDVKMKEKGDIPEGYSVSREKKERFSLILESASTNQTSMYLCASSPGLAGGLSHNEQFFGPGTRLTVL.

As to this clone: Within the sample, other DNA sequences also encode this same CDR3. This chain's CDR3 is CASRGQGNEKLFF. The CDR3 DNA reads TGTGCCAGCAGGGGACAGGGGAACGAAAAACTGTTTTTT. The rearrangement joins TRBV2 to TRBJ1-4; 10 nucleotides align to TRBD1. Germline CDR1 and CDR2: SNHLY and FYNNEI. V was clipped by 6 bases and J by 8 bases; unmatched bases: 3. The CDR3 is 13 residues long.

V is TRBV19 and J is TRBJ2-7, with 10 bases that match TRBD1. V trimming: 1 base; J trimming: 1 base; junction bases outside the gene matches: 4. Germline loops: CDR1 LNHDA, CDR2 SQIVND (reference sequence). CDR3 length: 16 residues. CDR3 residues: CASSIGRTGGSYEQYF. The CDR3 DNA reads TGTGCCAGTAGTATAGGGAGGACAGGGGGTTCCTACGAGCAGTACTTC.

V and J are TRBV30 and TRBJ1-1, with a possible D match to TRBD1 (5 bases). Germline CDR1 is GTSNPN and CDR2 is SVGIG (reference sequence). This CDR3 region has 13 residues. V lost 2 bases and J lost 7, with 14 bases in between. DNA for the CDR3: TGTGCCTGGAGTCAATCTGACAGCCTTGAAGCTTTCTTT. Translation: CAWSQSDSLEAFF.

Here the CDR3 DNA reads TGCAGCGTTACGTTCCGAGAGAATCAGCCCCAGCATTTT. Its translation is CSVTFRENQPQHF. The chain links TRBV29-1 to TRBJ1-5; no definite D call. This CDR3 is built from 13 residues. The germline V gene encodes CDR1 SQVTM and CDR2 ANQGSEA. V lost 5 bases, J lost 4 bases, and 12 bases lay in between.

For the CDR3, the DNA is TGCGCCAGCAGCCCTACGGGACAGGGAGGCTCCTACGAGCAGTACTTC. Encoded protein: CASSPTGQGGSYEQYF. This rearrangement joins TRBV5-1 to TRBJ2-7, with 9 positions matching TRBD1. The CDR3 runs 16 residues. The J segment lost 0 bases and the V segment lost 4 bases, leaving 8 bases of the junction unmatched. Germline V gene data show CDR1 as SGHRS and CDR2 as YFSETQ.

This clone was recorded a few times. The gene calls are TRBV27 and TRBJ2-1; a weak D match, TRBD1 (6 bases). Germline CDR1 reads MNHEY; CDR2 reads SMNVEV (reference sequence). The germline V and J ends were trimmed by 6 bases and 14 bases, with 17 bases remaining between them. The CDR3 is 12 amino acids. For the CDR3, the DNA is TGTGCCAGCAGCCCCTCAGGGGTGGGAAAGTTCTTC. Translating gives CASSPSGVGKFF.

The CDR3: CASSPTQGARYNEQFF. The CDR3 bases are TGCGCCAGCAGCCCCACACAGGGGGCCCGCTACAATGAGCAGTTCTTC. This chain joins TRBV5-1 and TRBJ2-1; 9 bases line up with TRBD1. The CDR3 covers 16 residues. From germline, CDR1 is SGHRS and CDR2 YFSETQ. V lost 4 bases, J lost 3 bases, and 8 bases stayed unmatched.

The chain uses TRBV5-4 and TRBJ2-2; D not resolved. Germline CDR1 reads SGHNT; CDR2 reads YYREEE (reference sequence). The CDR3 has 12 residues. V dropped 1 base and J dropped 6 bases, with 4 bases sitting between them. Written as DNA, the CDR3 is TGTGCCAGCAGCTTGTATGCCGGGGAGCTGTTTTTT. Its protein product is CASSLYAGELFF. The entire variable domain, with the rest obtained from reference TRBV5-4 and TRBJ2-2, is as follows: ETGVTQSPTHLIKTRGQQVTLRCSSQSGHNTVSWYQQALGQGPQFIFQYYREEENGRGNFPPRFSGLQFPNYSSELNVNALELDDSALYLCASSLYAGELFFGEGSRLTVL.

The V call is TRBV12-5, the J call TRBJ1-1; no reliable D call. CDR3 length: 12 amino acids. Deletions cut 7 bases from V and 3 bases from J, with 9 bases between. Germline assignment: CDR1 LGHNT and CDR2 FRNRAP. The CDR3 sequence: CASAPVDTEAFF. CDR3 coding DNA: TGTGCTAGTGCCCCGGTCGACACTGAAGCTTTCTTT.

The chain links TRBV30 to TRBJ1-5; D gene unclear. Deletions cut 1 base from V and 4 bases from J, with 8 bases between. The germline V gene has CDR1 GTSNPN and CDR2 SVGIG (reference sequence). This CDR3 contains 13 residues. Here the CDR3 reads CAWSATGNQPQHF. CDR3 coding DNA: TGTGCCTGGAGTGCGACGGGGAATCAGCCCCAGCATTTT.

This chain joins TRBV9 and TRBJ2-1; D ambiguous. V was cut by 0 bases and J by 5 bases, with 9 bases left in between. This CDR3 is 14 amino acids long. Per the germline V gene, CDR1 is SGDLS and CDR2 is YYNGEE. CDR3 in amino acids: CASSVGMLNNEQFF. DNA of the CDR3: TGTGCCAGCAGCGTAGGAATGCTAAACAATGAGCAGTTCTTC. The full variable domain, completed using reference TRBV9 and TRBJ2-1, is DSGVTQTPKHLITATGQRVTLRCSPRSGDLSVYWYQQSLDQGLQFLIQYYNGEERAKGNILERFSAQQFPDLHSELNLSSLELGDSALYFCASSVGMLNNEQFFGPGTRLTVL.

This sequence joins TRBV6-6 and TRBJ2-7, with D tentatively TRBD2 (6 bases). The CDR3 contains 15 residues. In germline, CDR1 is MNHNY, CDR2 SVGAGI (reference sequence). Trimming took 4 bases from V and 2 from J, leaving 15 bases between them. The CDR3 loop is CASSSPGLTTYEQYF. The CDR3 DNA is TGTGCCAGCAGTTCACCGGGACTGACAACCTACGAGCAGTACTTC.

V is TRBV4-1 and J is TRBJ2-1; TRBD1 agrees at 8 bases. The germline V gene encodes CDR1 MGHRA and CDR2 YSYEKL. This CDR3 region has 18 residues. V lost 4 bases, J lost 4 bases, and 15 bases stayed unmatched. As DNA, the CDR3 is TGCGCCAGCAGCCTCTCAGGCTCCGGGACAGGATTTTACAATGAGCAGTTCTTC. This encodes CASSLSGSGTGFYNEQFF.

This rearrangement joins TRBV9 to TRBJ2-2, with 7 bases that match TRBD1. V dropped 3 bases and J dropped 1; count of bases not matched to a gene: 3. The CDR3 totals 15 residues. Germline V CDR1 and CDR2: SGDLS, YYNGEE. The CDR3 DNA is TGTGCCAGCAGCGGGGACAGAAAGAACACCGGGGAGCTGTTTTTT. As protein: CASSGDRKNTGELFF.

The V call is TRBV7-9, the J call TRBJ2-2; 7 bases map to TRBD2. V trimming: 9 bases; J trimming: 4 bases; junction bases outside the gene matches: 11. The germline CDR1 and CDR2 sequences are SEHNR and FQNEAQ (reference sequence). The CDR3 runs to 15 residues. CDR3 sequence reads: CASQERDRGTGELFF. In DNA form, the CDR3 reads TGTGCCAGTCAAGAGCGGGATCGGGGCACCGGGGAGCTGTTTTTT.

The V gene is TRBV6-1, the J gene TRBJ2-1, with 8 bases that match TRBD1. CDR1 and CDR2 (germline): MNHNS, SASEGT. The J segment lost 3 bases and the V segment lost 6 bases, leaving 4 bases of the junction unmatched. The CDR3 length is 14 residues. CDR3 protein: CASRATGGYNEQFF. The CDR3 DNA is TGTGCCAGCAGGGCTACAGGGGGCTACAATGAGCAGTTCTTC.

The CDR3: CAISGRDSVPDEQYF. As DNA, the CDR3 is TGTGCCATCAGTGGCCGGGACTCCGTACCAGACGAGCAGTACTTC. This chain links TRBV10-3 with TRBJ2-7; TRBD2 might be the D (6 bases). V was shortened by 4 bases and J by 5 bases, with 18 bases between the two germline ends. Germline V CDR1 and CDR2: ENHRY, SYGVKD. This CDR3 comprises 15 residues.

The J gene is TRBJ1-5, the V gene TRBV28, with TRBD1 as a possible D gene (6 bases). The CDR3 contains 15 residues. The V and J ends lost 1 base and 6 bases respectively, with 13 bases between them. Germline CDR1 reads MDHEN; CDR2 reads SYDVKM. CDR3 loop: CASSLLQGLGQPQHF. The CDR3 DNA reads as TGTGCCAGCAGTTTATTGCAGGGGCTGGGTCAGCCCCAGCATTTT. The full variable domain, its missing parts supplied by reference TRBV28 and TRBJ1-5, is DVKVTQSSRYLVKRTGEKVFLECVQDMDHENMFWYRQDPGLGLRLIYFSYDVKMKEKGDIPEGYSVSREKKERFSLILESASTNQTSMYLCASSLLQGLGQPQHFGDGTRLSIL.

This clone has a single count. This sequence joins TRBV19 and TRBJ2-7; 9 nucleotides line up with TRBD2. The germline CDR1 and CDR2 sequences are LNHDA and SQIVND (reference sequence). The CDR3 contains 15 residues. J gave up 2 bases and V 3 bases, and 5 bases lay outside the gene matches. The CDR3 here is CASSIKAGGAYEQYF. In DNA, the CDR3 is TGTGCCAGTAGTATTAAAGCGGGAGGTGCCTACGAGCAGTACTTC.

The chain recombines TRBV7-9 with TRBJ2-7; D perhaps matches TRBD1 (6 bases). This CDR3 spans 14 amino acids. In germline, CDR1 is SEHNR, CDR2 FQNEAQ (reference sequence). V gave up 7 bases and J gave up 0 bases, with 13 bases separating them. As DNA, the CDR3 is TGTGCCAGCACCCCAGGGACAAGCTCCTACGAGCAGTACTTC. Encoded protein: CASTPGTSSYEQYF.

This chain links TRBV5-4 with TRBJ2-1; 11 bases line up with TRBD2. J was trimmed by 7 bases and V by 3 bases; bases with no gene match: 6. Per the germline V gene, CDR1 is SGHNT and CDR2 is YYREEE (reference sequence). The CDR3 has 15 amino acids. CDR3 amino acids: CASSSPGLAANEQFF. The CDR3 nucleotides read TGTGCCAGCAGCTCACCGGGACTAGCGGCGAATGAGCAGTTCTTC.